A single sample is the source of the 7 T cell receptor beta chains below, sequenced in a study of blood T cell repertoires in COVID-19. Sequencing was performed with immunoSEQ multiplex PCR; in TCRdb, only in-frame clones are kept and a portion is missing. The sample holds about 310,000 clones, around 90% seen once. Sequencing input: peripheral blood. The source is a man aged 50-60 years with active or convalescent COVID-19.

V usage is TRBV18 and J usage is TRBJ2-5; 11 bases agree with TRBD2. Germline assignment: CDR1 KGHSH and CDR2 LQKENI. V trimming: 3 bases; J trimming: 5 bases; junction bases outside the gene matches: 11. The CDR3 loop spans 17 amino acids. Here the CDR3 DNA reads TGTGCCAGCTCACCCGACTCAACTAGCGGGAGTGGGGAGACCCAGTACTTC. Translation gives CASSPDSTSGSGETQYF.

V gene TRBV10-2 combines with J gene TRBJ2-7; possibly TRBD2 for D (6 bases). Per germline, CDR1 WSHSY and CDR2 SAAADI. Trimming pared 6 bases from V and 6 bases from J, leaving 9 bases between. This CDR3 comprises 11 residues. CDR3: CASSETSEQYF. CDR3 nucleotide sequence: TGCGCCAGCAGCGAGACTAGCGAGCAGTACTTC.

This rearrangement joins TRBV5-1 to TRBJ2-5; the D gene is possibly TRBD1 (6 bases). Germline CDR1 SGHRS, CDR2 YFSETQ. The V end lost 4 bases, the J end lost 3 bases, and 13 bases lay between the germline ends. The CDR3 covers 14 residues. CDR3 nucleotide sequence: TGCGCCAGCAGCCTTGGACAGCCAGAAGAGACCCAGTACTTC. Translation gives CASSLGQPEETQYF.

The rearrangement uses TRBV5-3 and TRBJ2-7; 9 bases fit TRBD1. TRBV5-3 is sorted into the ORF group, with uncertain function. The CDR3 has 14 amino acids. Trimming removed 7 bases from V and 6 bases from J; junction bases left unmatched: 11. CDR3 sequence (DNA): TGTGCCAGATCCTTTTGGGACAGGGTGGGCGAGCAGTACTTC. Translating it yields CARSFWDRVGEQYF.

The chain carries TRBV28 and TRBJ1-2, with D tentatively TRBD1 (6 bases). The CDR3 contains 11 residues. V dropped 7 bases and J dropped 9 bases, with 12 bases sitting between them. Germline CDR1 reads MDHEN; CDR2 reads SYDVKM. The CDR3: CASTNRESYTF. The CDR3 nucleotides are TGTGCCAGCACAAACAGGGAGAGCTACACCTTC.

The genes are TRBV5-1 and TRBJ1-6, with 7 bases aligning to TRBD1. The germline gives CDR1 SGHRS, CDR2 YFSETQ. The CDR3 has 15 amino acids. J was trimmed by 6 bases and V by 0 bases; bases with no gene match: 3. The CDR3 DNA is TGCGCCAGCAGCTTGGGGACAGGAATTAATTCACCCCTCCACTTT. It codes for CASSLGTGINSPLHF.

This rearrangement joins TRBV27 to TRBJ2-1; TRBD1 is a possible D gene (6 bases). The V gene lost 6 bases and the J gene lost 9 bases, with 15 bases spanning the gap. In germline, CDR1 is MNHEY, CDR2 SMNVEV (reference sequence). CDR3 size: 13 residues. This chain's CDR3 is CASRGALKSEQFF. CDR3 in DNA: TGTGCCAGCAGGGGGGCACTTAAGAGTGAGCAGTTCTTC.